The 4 T cell receptor beta chains reported below all come from one sample, sequenced in a study of human T cells and chemical hapten exposure. The time point here: patch test 3, about 24 weeks after DPC sensitization. As to treatment: therapeutic diphenylcyclopropenone sensitization with weekly scalp DPC. From the RACE reads, TCRdb called clonotypes with MiXCR, one entry per CDR3 protein. The sample shows about 30,000 distinct CDR3 sequences, about 5% of them seen only once. The material sequenced was whole blood, taken in connection with sensitization to the hapten diphenylcyclopropenone (DPC). Receptor source: a young man with alopecia areata. Some clones in this sample may be carry-over from other donors' samples.

This clonotype has a count of ten or more. A read error may account for a junction end that differs from germline. V usage is TRBV11-2 and J usage is TRBJ1-2, with 7 bases fitting TRBD1. Germline V gene sequence: CDR1 SGHAT, CDR2 FQNNGV. The length of the CDR3 is 13 residues. CDR3 loop: CASSPGTDHGYTF. Written as DNA, the CDR3 is TGTGCCAGCAGCCCGGGGACAGATCATGGCTACACTTTC. The whole variable domain, filled in from reference TRBV11-2 and TRBJ1-2, reads EAGVAQSPRYKIIEKRQSVAFWCNPISGHATLYWYQQILGQGPKLLIQFQNNGVVDDSQLPKDRFSAERLKGVDSTLKIQPAKLEDSAVYLCASSPGTDHGYTFGSGTRLTVV.

This clonotype was counted ten times or more. V is TRBV29-1 and J is TRBJ2-5; D is tentatively TRBD1 or TRBD2 (6 bases each). V gave up 3 bases and J gave up 0 bases, with 17 bases separating them. CDR1 is SQVTM, CDR2 ANQGSEA, per germline. The CDR3 is 16 amino acids. The CDR3 reads CSVESWGARDQETQYF. The CDR3 nucleotides read TGCAGCGTTGAGAGCTGGGGGGCGCGGGACCAAGAGACCCAGTACTTC.

In its sample, this clonotype was seen many times. V and J are TRBV12-5 and TRBJ2-4, with TRBD2 as a possible D gene (5 bases). The CDR3 consists of 14 residues. CDR1 is LGHNT and CDR2 is FRNRAP in the germline V gene. V was cut by 6 bases and J by 7 bases, with 16 bases left in between. The CDR3 region is CASGRPSSGNIQYF. CDR3 nucleotide sequence: TGTGCTAGTGGCAGACCTAGCTCCGGGAACATTCAGTACTTC.

This clonotype was counted many times. The chain couples TRBV30 to TRBJ2-2, with D perhaps TRBD2 (5 bases). Germline CDR1 reads GTSNPN; CDR2 reads SVGIG (reference sequence). V was trimmed by 1 base and J by 1 base, leaving 10 bases between them. The CDR3 covers 15 residues. Here the CDR3 reads CAWSEGVGNTGELFF. The CDR3 coding sequence is TGTGCCTGGAGTGAGGGAGTTGGGAACACCGGGGAGCTGTTTTTT.